This TCR beta chain derives from a study of human T cells and chemical hapten exposure (dated by TCRdb to the early 2020s). In the study overall: For sensitization, 2% DPC in acetone was applied to a 2 cm by 2 cm area of upper inner arm skin. Some 29 alopecia patients provided blood for TCR sequencing at one to four time points (pre-sensitization, 2, 6 and 24 weeks). Libraries were combined into a pool for sequencing, and differences in TCR yield between samples came mainly from small differences in library volumes within the pool. Peripheral blood TCR repertoire changes were tracked in vivo in alopecia patients during primary and secondary sensitization to the hapten diphenylcyclopropenone (DPC). Patients additionally received weekly therapeutic DPC doses to the scalp throughout the roughly 25-week study period. Patch tests used Finn chambers with 0.01% DPC on the upper back, scored after 6 days by International Contact Dermatitis Research Group standards. Alopecia areata with under or over 50% scalp involvement, alopecia totalis and alopecia universalis were represented in the patient cohort, which was mostly female. Blood was sampled from patients pre-sensitization (week 0) and at 2, 6 and about 24 weeks after DPC sensitization. Paper-wide results and their limitations: Patch test score was positively correlated with the number of PT1 expanded TCRs, with significance at thresholds 8, 16 and 32 but not at 4. After repeated subsampling, changes were observed in the strength of the expansion versus patch-test correlation and in the threshold at which the correlation became significant. The number of TCRs above 1 in 1000 frequency did not change with DPC sensitization; there was no evidence of global repertoire structure alterations. All patients had alopecia, a presumed autoimmune disease, so their immune response might differ from that of healthy individuals. Compared with pre-sensitization or healthy control sets, expanded TCRs formed significantly more large CDR3 similarity clusters, which is consistent with antigen-driven responses.

This specimen's time point label, per the study, means: patch test 2, 6 weeks after DPC sensitization. The treatment or condition label, as the study defines it: therapeutic diphenylcyclopropenone sensitization with weekly scalp DPC. Blood at each patch-test visit was drawn before the patch test was applied. To be eligible, patients had to be aged 18 to 70, diagnosed with alopecia and judged suitable for DPC therapy, while pregnant patients were excluded. Total RNA was isolated from unfractionated whole blood collected in Tempus Blood RNA tubes. This clonotype was recorded many times. No cognate antigen has been identified for it. No much larger clonotype is one base removed from it; base qualities were not supplied. The library was obtained by RACE. Sequencing used a NextSeq 500. Library preparation attached unique molecular identifiers to individual cDNA molecules for quantitative, reproducible TCR counting. For every blood RNA sample, sequencing covered both the TCR alpha and TCR beta chains. Under the source paper's analysis protocol: Samples had a median of 95,638 TCRs, with a range from roughly 23,224 to 700,000. The Decombinator software suite was used to annotate the V, J and CDR3 of the TCR reads. For the PS versus PT1 abundance plots, all samples were subsampled to the same number of TCRs (28,000). TCRs were defined as expanded if absent before sensitization and observed at least eight times at the 2-week time point. In-frame beta chains were kept once TCRdb had trimmed the public reads at Q25 with fastp and called clones with MiXCR. Each entry is one CDR3 protein sequence, shown with its most common DNA and genes. TCRdb assigned the V and J calls; the authors' analysis was not used. This sample is represented by over 100,000 distinct CDR3 sequences; roughly 10% of them were singletons. Of the sample, approximately 3% falls within the top ten clones.

The cysteine opens and the phenylalanine closes a CDR3 of 14 amino acids. Kept here is only the CDR3 DNA, which spans 42 bases and is read in frame from base 1. As encoded in the germline V gene, CDR1 is MDHEN while CDR2 is SYDVKM. V gives up 5 bases and J gives up 4 bases, and the segment between their germline ends measures 15 bases. The sequencing used whole blood, collected in connection with sensitization to the hapten diphenylcyclopropenone (DPC). This sequence uses TRBV28 and TRBJ2-7, and perhaps TRBD2 as D gene, on 5 matching bases. The receptor was derived from a woman aged 40 to 50 with alopecia areata. Some clones in this sample may be carry-over from other donors' samples. The DNA sequence is as follows: TGTGCCAGCAGTACCTCGGGGTTTAGTTACGAGCAGTACTTC. It translates as CASSTSGFSYEQYF.